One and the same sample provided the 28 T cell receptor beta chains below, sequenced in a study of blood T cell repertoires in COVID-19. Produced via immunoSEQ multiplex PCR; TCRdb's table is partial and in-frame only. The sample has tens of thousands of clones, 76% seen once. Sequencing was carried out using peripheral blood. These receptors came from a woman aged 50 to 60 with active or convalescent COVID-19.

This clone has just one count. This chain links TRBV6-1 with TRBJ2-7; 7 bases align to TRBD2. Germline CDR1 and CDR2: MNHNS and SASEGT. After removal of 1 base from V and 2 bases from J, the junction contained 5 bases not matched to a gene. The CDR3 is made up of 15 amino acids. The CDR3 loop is CASSEGWAGAYEQYF. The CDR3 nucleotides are TGTGCCAGCAGTGAAGGCTGGGCGGGGGCCTACGAGCAGTACTTC.

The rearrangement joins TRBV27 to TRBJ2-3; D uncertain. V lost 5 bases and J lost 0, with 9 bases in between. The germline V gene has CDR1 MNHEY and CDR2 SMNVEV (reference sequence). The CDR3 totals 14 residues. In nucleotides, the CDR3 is TGTGCCAGCAGTGCAGGATTCAGCACAGATACGCAGTATTTT. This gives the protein CASSAGFSTDTQYF.

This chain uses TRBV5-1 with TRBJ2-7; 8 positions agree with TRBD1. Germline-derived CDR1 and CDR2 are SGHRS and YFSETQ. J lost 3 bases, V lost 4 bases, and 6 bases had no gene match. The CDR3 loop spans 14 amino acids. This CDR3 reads CASSLRTGLYEQYF. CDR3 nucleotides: TGCGCCAGCAGCCTGCGGACAGGGCTCTACGAGCAGTACTTC.

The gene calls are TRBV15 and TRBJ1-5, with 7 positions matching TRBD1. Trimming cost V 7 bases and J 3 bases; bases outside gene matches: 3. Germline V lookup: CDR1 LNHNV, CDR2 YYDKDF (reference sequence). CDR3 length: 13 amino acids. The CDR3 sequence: CATKRGLNQPQHF. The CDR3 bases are TGTGCCACCAAAAGGGGGCTCAATCAGCCCCAGCATTTT.

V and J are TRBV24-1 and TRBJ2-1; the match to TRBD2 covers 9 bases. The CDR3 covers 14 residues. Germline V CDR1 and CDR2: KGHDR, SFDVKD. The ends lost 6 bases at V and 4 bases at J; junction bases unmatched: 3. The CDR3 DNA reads TGTGCCACCAGTCGCGGGAGGGTTTACAATGAGCAGTTCTTC. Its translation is CATSRGRVYNEQFF.

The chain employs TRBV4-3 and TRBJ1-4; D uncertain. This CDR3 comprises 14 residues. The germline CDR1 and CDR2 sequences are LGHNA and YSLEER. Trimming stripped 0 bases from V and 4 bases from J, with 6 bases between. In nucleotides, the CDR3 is TGCGCCAGCAGCCAAGACGGGAATAATGAAAAACTGTTTTTT. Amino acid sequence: CASSQDGNNEKLFF.

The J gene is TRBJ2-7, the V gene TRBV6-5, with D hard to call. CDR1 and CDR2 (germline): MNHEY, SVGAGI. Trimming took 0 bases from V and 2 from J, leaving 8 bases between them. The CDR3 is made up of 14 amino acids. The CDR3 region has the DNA TGTGCCAGCAGTTACTCGAGTACAGCCTACGAGCAGTACTTC. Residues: CASSYSSTAYEQYF.

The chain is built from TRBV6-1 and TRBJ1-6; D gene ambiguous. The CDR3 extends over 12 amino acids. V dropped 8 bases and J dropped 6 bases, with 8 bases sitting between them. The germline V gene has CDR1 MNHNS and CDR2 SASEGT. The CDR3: CASGAGNSPLHF. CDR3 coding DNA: TGTGCCAGCGGAGCGGGTAATTCACCCCTCCACTTT.

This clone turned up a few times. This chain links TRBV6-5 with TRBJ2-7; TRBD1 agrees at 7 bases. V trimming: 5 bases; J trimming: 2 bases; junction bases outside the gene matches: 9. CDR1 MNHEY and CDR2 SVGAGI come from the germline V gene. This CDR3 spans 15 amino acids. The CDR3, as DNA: TGTGCCAGCAGTCGGAAGGGACAGAGTACCTACGAGCAGTACTTC. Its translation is CASSRKGQSTYEQYF.

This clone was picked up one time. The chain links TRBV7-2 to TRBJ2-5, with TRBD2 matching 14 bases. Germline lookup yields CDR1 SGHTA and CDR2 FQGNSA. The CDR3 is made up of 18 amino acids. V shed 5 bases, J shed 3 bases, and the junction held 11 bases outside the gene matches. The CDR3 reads CASSRGTSGRLAEETQYF. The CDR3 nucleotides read TGTGCCAGCAGCCGCGGGACTAGCGGGAGACTAGCGGAAGAGACCCAGTACTTC.

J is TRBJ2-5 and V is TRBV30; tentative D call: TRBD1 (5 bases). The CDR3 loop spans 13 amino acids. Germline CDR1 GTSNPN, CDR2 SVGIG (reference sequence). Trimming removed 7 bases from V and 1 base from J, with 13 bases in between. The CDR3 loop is CAYTQGFQETQYF. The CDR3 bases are TGTGCCTACACTCAGGGTTTCCAAGAGACCCAGTACTTC.

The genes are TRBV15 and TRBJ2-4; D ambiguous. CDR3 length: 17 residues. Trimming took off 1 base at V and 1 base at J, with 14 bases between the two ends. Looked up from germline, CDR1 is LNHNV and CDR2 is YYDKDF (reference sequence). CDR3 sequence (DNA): TGTGCCACCAGCAGAGGTCTCTTAGCAACTGCCAAAAACATTCAGTACTTC. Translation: CATSRGLLATAKNIQYF.

The CDR3 DNA sequence: TGTGCCAGCTCACCAGCAGTCGACAGTAACACTGAAGCTTTCTTT. Residues: CASSPAVDSNTEAFF. The chain is built from TRBV18 and TRBJ1-1, with D possibly matching TRBD1 (5 bases). V dropped 2 bases and J dropped 2 bases, with 12 bases sitting between them. The germline CDR1 and CDR2 sequences are KGHSH and LQKENI. This CDR3 is 15 amino acids long.

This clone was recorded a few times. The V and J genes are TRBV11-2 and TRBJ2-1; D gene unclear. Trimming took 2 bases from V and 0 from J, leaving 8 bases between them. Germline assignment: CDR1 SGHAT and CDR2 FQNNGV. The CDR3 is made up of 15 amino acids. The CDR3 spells CASSLSISSYNEQFF. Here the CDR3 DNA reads TGTGCCAGCAGCTTATCGATTAGCTCCTACAATGAGCAGTTCTTC.

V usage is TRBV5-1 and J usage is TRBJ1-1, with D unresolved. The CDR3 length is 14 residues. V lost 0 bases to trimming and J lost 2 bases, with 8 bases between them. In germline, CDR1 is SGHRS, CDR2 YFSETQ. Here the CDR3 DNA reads TGCGCCAGCAGCTTGGAGTGGCCAAACACTGAAGCTTTCTTT. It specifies CASSLEWPNTEAFF.

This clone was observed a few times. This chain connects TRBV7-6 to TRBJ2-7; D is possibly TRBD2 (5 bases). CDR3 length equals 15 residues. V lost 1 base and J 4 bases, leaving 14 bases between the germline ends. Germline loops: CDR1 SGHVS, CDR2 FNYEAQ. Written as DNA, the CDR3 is TGTGCCAGCAGCTTAGAGCCGGGGTTTCGGTACGAGCAGTACTTC. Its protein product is CASSLEPGFRYEQYF. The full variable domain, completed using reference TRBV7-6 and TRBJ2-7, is GAGVSQSPRYKVTKRGQDVALRCDPISGHVSLYWYRQALGQGPEFLTYFNYEAQQDKSGLPNDRFSAERPEGSISTLTIQRTEQRDSAMYRCASSLEPGFRYEQYFGPGTRLTVT.

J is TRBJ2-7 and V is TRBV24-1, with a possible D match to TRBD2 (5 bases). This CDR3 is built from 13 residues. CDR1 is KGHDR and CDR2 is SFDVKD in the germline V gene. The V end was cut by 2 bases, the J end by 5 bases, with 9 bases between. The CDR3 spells CATSDSPGDEQYF. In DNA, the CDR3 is TGTGCCACCAGTGATTCCCCCGGGGACGAGCAGTACTTC.

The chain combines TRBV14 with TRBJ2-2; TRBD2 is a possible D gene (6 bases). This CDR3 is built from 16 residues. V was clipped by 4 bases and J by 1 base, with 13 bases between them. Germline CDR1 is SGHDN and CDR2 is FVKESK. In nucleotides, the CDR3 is TGTGCCAGCAGCCTAGGCGGGACGTGGAACACCGGGGAGCTGTTTTTT. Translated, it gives CASSLGGTWNTGELFF.

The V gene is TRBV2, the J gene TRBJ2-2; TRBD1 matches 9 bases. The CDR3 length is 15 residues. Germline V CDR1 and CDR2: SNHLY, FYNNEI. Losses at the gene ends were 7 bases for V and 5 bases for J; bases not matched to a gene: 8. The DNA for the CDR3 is TGTGCCAGCACGAGGGGACAGGGACGAACCGGGGAGCTGTTTTTT. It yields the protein CASTRGQGRTGELFF.

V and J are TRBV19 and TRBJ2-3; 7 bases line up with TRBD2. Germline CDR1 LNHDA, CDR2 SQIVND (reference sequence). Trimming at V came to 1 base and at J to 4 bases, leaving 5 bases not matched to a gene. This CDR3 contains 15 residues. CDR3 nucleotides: TGTGCCAGTAGTATAGGCGGACTAGAGGCAGATACGCAGTATTTT. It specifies CASSIGGLEADTQYF.

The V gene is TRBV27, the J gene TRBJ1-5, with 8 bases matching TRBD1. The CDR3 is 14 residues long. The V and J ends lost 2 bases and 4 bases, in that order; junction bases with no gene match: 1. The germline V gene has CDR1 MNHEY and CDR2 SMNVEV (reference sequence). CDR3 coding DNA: TGTGCCAGCAGTTTAAACAGGGGGAATCAGCCCCAGCATTTT. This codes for CASSLNRGNQPQHF.

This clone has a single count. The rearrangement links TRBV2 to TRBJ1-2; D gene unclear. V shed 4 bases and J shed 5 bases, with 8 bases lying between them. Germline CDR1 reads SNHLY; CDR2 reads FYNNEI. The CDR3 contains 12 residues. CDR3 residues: CASSARSYGYTF. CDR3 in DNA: TGTGCCAGCAGTGCTCGCAGTTATGGCTACACCTTC.

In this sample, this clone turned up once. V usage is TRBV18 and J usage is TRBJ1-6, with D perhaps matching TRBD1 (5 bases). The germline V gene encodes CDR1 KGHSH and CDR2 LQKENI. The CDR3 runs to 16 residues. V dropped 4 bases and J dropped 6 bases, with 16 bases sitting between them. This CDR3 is CASSLTSRQGNSPLHF. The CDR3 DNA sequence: TGTGCCAGCTCACTGACGAGTCGGCAGGGTAATTCACCCCTCCACTTT. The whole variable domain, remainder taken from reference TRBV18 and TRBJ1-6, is NAGVMQNPRHLVRRRGQEARLRCSPMKGHSHVYWYRQLPEEGLKFMVYLQKENIIDESGMPKERFSAEFPKEGPSILRIQQVVRGDSAAYFCASSLTSRQGNSPLHFGNGTRLTVT.

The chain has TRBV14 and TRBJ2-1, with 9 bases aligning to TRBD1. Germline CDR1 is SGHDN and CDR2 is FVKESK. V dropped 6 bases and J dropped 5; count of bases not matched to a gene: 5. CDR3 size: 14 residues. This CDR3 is CASSYRGPDNEQFF. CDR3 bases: TGTGCCAGCAGTTACAGGGGGCCAGACAATGAGCAGTTCTTC.

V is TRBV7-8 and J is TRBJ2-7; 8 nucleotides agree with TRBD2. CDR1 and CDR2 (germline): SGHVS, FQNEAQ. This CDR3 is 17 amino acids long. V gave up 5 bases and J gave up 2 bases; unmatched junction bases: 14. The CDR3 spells CASSQTPAGGLPYEQYF. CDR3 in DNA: TGTGCCAGCAGCCAAACCCCGGCGGGAGGTCTTCCCTACGAGCAGTACTTC.

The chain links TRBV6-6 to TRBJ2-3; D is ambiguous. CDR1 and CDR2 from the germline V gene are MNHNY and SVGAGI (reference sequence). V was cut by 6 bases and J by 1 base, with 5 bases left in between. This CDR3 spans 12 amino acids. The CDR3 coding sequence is TGTGCCAGCAGGGCAGGCACAGATACGCAGTATTTT. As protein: CASRAGTDTQYF.

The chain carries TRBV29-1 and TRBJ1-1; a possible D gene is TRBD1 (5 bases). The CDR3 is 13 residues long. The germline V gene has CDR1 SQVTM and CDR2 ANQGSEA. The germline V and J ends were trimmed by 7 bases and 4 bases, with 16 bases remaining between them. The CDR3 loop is CSGWVGPGTEAFF. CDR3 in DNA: TGCAGCGGGTGGGTGGGGCCAGGCACTGAAGCTTTCTTT.

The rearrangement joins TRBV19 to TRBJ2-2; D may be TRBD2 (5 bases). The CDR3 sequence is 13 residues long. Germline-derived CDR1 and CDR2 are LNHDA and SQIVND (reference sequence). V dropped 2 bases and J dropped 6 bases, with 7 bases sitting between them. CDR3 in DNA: TGTGCCAGTAGTATATCCGGGGCCGGGGAGCTGTTTTTT. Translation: CASSISGAGELFF.